This TCR beta chain was obtained from a study of T cells after yellow fever vaccination (dated by TCRdb to the late 2010s). At the level of the whole study: The SMART-Seq v4 Ultra Low Input RNA kit was used to prepare libraries from fractions with low cell numbers. Two healthy male donors made up the cohort, one aged 18 to 29 years and the other aged 30 to 39 years. To follow T-cell clones before and after both primary and booster YFV17D yellow fever vaccination, bulk TCR alpha and beta repertoires underwent longitudinal sequencing. Blood samples were taken at several timepoints before and after primary and secondary immunization, and bulk PBMC replicates and cell subsets were isolated. The research as a whole found: Computational filtering was needed because FACS-sorted repertoires could contain abundant contaminating clonotypes from the bulk population. A small share of clonotypes was detected in both CD4 and CD8 compartments, with the overlap likely arising from convergent recombination. After the booster, most clones that had expanded after primary vaccination were detected again (around 97% of CD4 and more than 80% of CD8), suggesting broad maintenance of memory. The secondary T-cell response was found to be weaker but faster than the primary response, with a peak reached on day 5 rather than on day 15. Only two donors were included in the study, so the extent to which the findings can be generalized is limited.

Explained via the paper, the treatment or condition label denotes: live attenuated yellow fever vaccine strain. At each blood-draw timepoint, two biological replicates of bulk PBMCs were obtained. PBMCs were isolated from peripheral blood using a standard Ficoll-Paque protocol. TriZol was used to extract RNA from bulk PBMCs, from CD4 and CD8 fractions, and from dextramer-positive and dextramer-negative fractions. For sequencing, an Illumina NovaSeq 6000 was employed. TCR cDNA was made using 5'RACE template switching, a step that added a universal primer site and unique molecular identifiers. cDNA synthesis was primed from both the TCR alpha and TCR beta constant segments. Library amplification used two PCR steps, and the second PCR step added sample barcodes and sequencing adapters. Libraries were sequenced on Illumina HiSeq 2500 (2x100 bp) or NovaSeq (2x150 bp). The authors processed their data as follows. MIGEC handled demultiplexing of reads and collapsing into UMI consensus sequences, while MiXCR performed V(D)J alignment. Using edgeR on replicate PBMC samples, clonotypes were called vaccine-responding if FDR was below 0.01 and the log2 fold change was above 5 up to day 15. Each bulk clonotype received a CD4 or CD8 identity based on whether the sequenced CD4 or CD8 repertoire contained that clonotype at higher abundance. TCRdb applied fastp at Q25 and MiXCR to the public reads, then kept only in-frame beta chains. Each record represents a unique CDR3 protein, reported with the most common genes and DNA among its rows. The V and J calls come from TCRdb's annotation, not from the publication. The sample contains 250,000 or so distinct CDR3 sequences, about 3.9% of them found a single time. The ten most abundant clones make up about 19% of the sample.

In this sample, this clonotype turned up many times. Its antigen remains undetermined. Base qualities are not at hand, and no much larger clone is one base apart. As encoded in the germline V gene, CDR1 is SGHTA while CDR2 is FQGNSA. The trim is 5 bases for V and 7 bases for J, with a gap of 18 bases between the germline ends. The CDR3 holds 16 amino acids from the cysteine to the phenylalanine. The DNA shown is the 48-base CDR3, in frame from base 1. The sample here was PBMCs, taken 15 days after the yellow fever booster vaccination. The TCR originated in a man younger than 30 who received the YFV17D yellow fever vaccine. The rearranged chain carries TRBV7-2 and TRBJ1-6; the D gene assignment is ambiguous. The DNA reads as follows: TGTGCCAGCAGCGCCTCGATCTTGGCTTACAATTCACCCCTCCACTTT. Its coded protein is CASSASILAYNSPLHF. The full variable domain, completed from the reference TRBV7-2 and TRBJ1-6 proteins outside the CDR3, reads GAGVSQSPSNKVTEKGKDVELRCDPISGHTALYWYRQSLGQGLEFLIYFQGNSAPDKSGLPSDRFSAERTGGSVSTLTIQRTQQEDSAVYLCASSASILAYNSPLHFGNGTRLTVT.